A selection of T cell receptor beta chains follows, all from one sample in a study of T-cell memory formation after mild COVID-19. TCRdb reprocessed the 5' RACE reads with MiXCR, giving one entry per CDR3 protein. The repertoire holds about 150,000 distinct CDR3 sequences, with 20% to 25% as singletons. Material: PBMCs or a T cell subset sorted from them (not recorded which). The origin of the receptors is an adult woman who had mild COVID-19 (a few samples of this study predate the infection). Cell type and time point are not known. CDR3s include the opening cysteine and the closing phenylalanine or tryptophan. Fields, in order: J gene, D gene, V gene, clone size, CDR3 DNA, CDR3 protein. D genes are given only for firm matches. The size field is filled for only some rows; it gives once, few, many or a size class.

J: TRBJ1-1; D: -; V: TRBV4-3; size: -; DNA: TGCGCCAGCAGCCTTACAGGGTTGGGGGACACTGAAGCTTTCTTT; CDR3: CASSLTGLGDTEAFF
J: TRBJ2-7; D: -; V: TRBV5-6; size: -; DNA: TGTGCCAGCAGCTTTGGCCCCGGGACGGGGACCTACGAGCAGTACTTC; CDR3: CASSFGPGTGTYEQYF
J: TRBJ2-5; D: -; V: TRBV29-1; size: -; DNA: TGCAGCGTTGAAGATCTGGAGAAACAAGAGACCCAGTACTTC; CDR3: CSVEDLEKQETQYF
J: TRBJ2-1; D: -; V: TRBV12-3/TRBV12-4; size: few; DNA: TGTGCCAGCCTCCAGCCGGGGAGCTCCTACAATGAGCAGTTCTTC; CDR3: CASLQPGSSYNEQFF
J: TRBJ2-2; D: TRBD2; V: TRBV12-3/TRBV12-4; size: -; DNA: TGTGCCAGCAGTTTACTAGCGGGAGGGCTGAACACCGGGGAGCTGTTTTTT; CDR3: CASSLLAGGLNTGELFF
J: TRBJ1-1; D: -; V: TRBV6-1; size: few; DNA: TGTGCCAGCAGGGAGGGGATGGACACTGAAGCTTTCTTT; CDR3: CASREGMDTEAFF
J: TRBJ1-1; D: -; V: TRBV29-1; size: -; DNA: TGCAGCGTTGAAGATCAGCGTTGGAGTGAAGCTTTCTTT; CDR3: CSVEDQRWSEAFF
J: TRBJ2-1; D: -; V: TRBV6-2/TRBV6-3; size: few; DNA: TGTGCCAGCAGAAGTATTACCGGGACCATCACCTACAATGAGCAGTTCTTC; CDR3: CASRSITGTITYNEQFF
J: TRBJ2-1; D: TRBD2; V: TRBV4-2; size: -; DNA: TGTGCCAGCAGCCAAGAGTATAGCGGGAGGAGCTCCTACAATGAGCAGTTCTTC; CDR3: CASSQEYSGRSSYNEQFF
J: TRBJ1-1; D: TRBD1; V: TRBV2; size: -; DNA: TGTGCCAGCAGCGCCGGACAGGGGGCTAGAGACACTGAAGCTTTCTTT; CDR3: CASSAGQGARDTEAFF
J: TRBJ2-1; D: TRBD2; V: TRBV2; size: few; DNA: TGTGCCAGCAGTGTTGGAAGCGGGACCTACAATGAGCAGTTCTTC; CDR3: CASSVGSGTYNEQFF
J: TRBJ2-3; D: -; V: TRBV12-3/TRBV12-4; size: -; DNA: TGTGCCAGCAGCCCCGGAGGGTTGGGTACGCAGTATTTT; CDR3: CASSPGGLGTQYF
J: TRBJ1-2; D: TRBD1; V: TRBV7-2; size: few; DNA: TGTGCCAGCTACAGGGGGAACTATGGCTACACCTTC; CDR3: CASYRGNYGYTF
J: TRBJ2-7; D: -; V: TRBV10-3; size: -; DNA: TGTGCCATCACCAGGGAACAGCAAACCTACGAGCAGTACTTC; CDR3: CAITREQQTYEQYF
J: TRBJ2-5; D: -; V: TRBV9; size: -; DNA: TGTGCCAGCAGCGTAGAAGGGGACCCTATGGAGACCCAGTACTTC; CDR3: CASSVEGDPMETQYF
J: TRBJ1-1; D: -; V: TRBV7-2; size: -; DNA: TGTGCCAGCAGCTCCTACGTAGGCGGTGACACTGAAGCTTTCTTT; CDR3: CASSSYVGGDTEAFF
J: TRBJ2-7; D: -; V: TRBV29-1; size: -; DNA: TGCAGCGTTGAAGATGCTACACCTGGAGGGGTCTACGAGCAGTACTTC; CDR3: CSVEDATPGGVYEQYF
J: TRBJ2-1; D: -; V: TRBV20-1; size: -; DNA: TGCAGTGCTAGTCCGGGGTACTATGAGCAGTTCTTC; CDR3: CSASPGYYEQFF
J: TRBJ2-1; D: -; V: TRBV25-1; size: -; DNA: TGTGCCAGCAGTGAATTAGGTGGAAATGAGCAGTTCTTC; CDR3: CASSELGGNEQFF
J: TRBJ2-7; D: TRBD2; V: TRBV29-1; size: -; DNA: TGCAGCGTTGCGGTAGCGGGAGATCTATACGAGCAGTACTTC; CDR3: CSVAVAGDLYEQYF
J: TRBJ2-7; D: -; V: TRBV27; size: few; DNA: TGTGCCAGCAGTTTATCAGCTAGTTGGGTCCACGAGCAGTACTTC; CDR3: CASSLSASWVHEQYF
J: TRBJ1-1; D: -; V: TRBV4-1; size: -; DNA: TGCGCCAGCAGCGGGGAGTCGGTGACCACTGAAGCTTTCTTT; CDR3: CASSGESVTTEAFF
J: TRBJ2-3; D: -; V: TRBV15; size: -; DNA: TGTGCCACCAGCCGAGTCGGCGCAGATACGCAGTATTTT; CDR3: CATSRVGADTQYF
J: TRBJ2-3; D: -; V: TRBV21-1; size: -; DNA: TGTGCCAGCAGCACCCGACGGGGGCCACCCCGATCAGATACGCAGTATTTT; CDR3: CASSTRRGPPRSDTQYF